Below, 8 T cell receptor beta chains from the same sample are listed, as sequenced in a study of molecular identifiers for immune sequencing clone quantification. TCRdb re-derived calls from the PCR reads in MiXCR, one entry per CDR3 protein. The sample has approximately 97,000 distinct CDR3 sequences, 20% to 25% seen once. Source material: naive CD8+ T cells from blood, with Jurkat cell RNA spiked in. This sample's subset: FACS-sorted CD8+CD4-CCR7+CD45RA+ naive T cells. These receptors originate from a human donor in good health. Some libraries in this study had Jurkat cell RNA spiked in.

In its sample, this clonotype was seen many times. This chain connects TRBV3-1 to TRBJ1-5, with D possibly TRBD1 on 6 matching bases. V lost 1 base and J 4 bases, leaving 11 bases between the germline ends. CDR1 is LGHDT and CDR2 is YNNKEL in the germline V gene (reference sequence). This CDR3 region has 15 residues. The CDR3, as DNA: TGTGCCAGCAGCCAAGTTACGGGGACAAATCAGCCCCAGCATTTT. It translates to CASSQVTGTNQPQHF.

CDR3: CASSSLTSGRAFSNTGELFF. The CDR3 bases are TGTGCCAGCAGTTCCCTGACTAGCGGGAGGGCCTTTTCGAACACCGGGGAGCTGTTTTTT. This sequence joins TRBV6-2 or TRBV6-3 and TRBJ2-2, with 14 bases aligning to TRBD2. CDR3 length equals 20 residues. Per germline, CDR1 MNHEY and CDR2 SVGEGT. V shed 4 bases, J shed 0 bases, and the junction held 10 bases outside the gene matches.

As DNA, the CDR3 is TGTGCCAGCAGTTCCTGGGCCAGGACTGCCTACAATGAGCAGTTCTTC. It yields the protein CASSSWARTAYNEQFF. The V gene is TRBV6-2 or TRBV6-3, the J gene TRBJ2-1; D might be TRBD2 (5 bases). From germline, CDR1 is MNHEY and CDR2 SVGEGT. The germline V and J ends were trimmed by 4 bases and 2 bases, with 15 bases remaining between them. This CDR3 comprises 16 residues.

This clonotype was counted ten times or more. V is TRBV2 and J is TRBJ2-7, with 10 bases that match TRBD1. Per germline, CDR1 SNHLY and CDR2 FYNNEI. The CDR3 extends over 14 amino acids. V trimming: 5 bases; J trimming: 5 bases; junction bases outside the gene matches: 6. The CDR3 DNA sequence: TGTGCCAGCAGTTCCGGGACAGGGGAGGACGAGCAGTACTTC. It specifies CASSSGTGEDEQYF.

This clonotype appeared once. A much more abundant neighbour one base away suggests this may be a read error. The chain has TRBV4-1 and TRBJ2-2; D is unclear. CDR1 and CDR2 (germline): MGHRA, YSYEKL. The CDR3 totals 16 residues. V lost 3 bases to trimming and J lost 2 bases, with 13 bases between them. Here the CDR3 DNA reads TGCGCCAGCAGCCACTCGGATCTGGTAAACACCGGGGAGCTGTTTTTT. This translates into CASSHSDLVNTGELFF.

In regard to this clonotype: A much larger clone is a single base away; this may be a read error. The chain has TRBV29-1 and TRBJ2-4; D perhaps matches TRBD1 (6 bases). CDR1 and CDR2 (germline): SQVTM, ANQGSEA. Between the trimmed V and J ends, which lost 6 bases and 3 bases, there was a span of 12 bases. The CDR3 is 13 residues long. The CDR3 DNA reads TGCAGCGTCAGGACAGACCTCAAAAACATTCAGTACTTC. Amino acid sequence: CSVRTDLKNIQYF.

This clonotype was recorded at least ten times. J is TRBJ2-3 and V is TRBV12-3 or TRBV12-4; tentative D call: TRBD2 (6 bases). The V and J ends lost 6 bases and 1 base respectively, with 8 bases between them. The CDR3 sequence is 13 residues long. The CDR3 reads CASRWGGTDTQYF. In DNA, the CDR3 is TGTGCCAGCAGGTGGGGGGGCACAGATACGCAGTATTTT.

Only a few counts were recorded for this clonotype. The CDR3 region is CASSVVGGGYNEQFF. The CDR3 region has the DNA TGTGCCAGCAGCGTAGTGGGGGGGGGTTACAATGAGCAGTTCTTC. V is TRBV9 and J is TRBJ2-1, with 7 bases lining up with TRBD2. V shed 0 bases and J 4 bases; nucleotides not matched to a gene: 4. The CDR3 covers 15 residues. Germline-derived CDR1 and CDR2 are SGDLS and YYNGEE.